This T cell receptor beta chain was sequenced during a study of blood T cell repertoires in COVID-19. About the research overall: Collection of acute and convalescent COVID-19 samples took place in the United States, Italy and Spain. Sources were T cells, B-cell-depleted T cells, or PBMCs; the material itself was cDNA or gDNA.

There are 16 residues in the CDR3. CDR1 is MNHEY, CDR2 SMNVEV, per germline (reference sequence). J lost 6 bases, V lost 3 bases, and 8 bases had no gene match. Per the original methods: Researchers report that nucleated cell counts were estimated from reference gene primer amplification. Method: immunoSEQ multiplex PCR; TCRdb's copy keeps in-frame clones and lacks some. Clone size and V and J calls were adopted from that table, with D and trimming inferred from the DNA. The data hold about 130,000 clones, with about 80% observed a single time. The chain combines TRBV27 with TRBJ1-6; 7 bases match TRBD1. The source is a woman aged 45-65 years with acute or convalescent COVID-19. What was sequenced was peripheral blood. The CDR3: CASSFHRGVSNSPLHF. The CDR3 nucleotides read TGTGCCAGCAGTTTCCACAGGGGTGTGAGTAATTCACCCCTCCACTTT.